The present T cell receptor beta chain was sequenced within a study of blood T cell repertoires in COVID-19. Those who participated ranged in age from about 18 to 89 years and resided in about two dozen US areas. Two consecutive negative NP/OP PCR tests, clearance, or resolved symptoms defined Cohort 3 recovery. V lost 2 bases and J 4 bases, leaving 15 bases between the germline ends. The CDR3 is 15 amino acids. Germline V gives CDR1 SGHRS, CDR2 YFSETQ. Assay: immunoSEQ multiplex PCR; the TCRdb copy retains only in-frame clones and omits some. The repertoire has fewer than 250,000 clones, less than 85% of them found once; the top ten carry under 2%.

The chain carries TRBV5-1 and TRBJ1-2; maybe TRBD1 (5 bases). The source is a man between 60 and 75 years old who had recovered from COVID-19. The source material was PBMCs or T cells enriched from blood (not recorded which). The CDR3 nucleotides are TGCGCCAGCAGCTTCGCGCCCGGACATACCTATGGCTACACCTTC. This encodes CASSFAPGHTYGYTF.